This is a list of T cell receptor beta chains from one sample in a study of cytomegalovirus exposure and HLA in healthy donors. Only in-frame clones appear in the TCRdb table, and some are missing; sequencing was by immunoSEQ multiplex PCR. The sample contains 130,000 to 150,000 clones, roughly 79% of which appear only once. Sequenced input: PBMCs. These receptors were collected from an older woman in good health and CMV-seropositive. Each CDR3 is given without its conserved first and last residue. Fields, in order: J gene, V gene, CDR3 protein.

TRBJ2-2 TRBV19 ASSTTYSGGRGELF
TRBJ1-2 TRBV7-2 ASSRGSDYGYT
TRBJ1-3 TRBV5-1 ASSPLTGRTSGNTIY
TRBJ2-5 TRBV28 ASSLSGQGEQY
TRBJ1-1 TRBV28 ASRERQGWGTEAF
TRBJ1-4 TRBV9 ASSAGTGGGEKLF
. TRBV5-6 ASSLRGSLYEQY
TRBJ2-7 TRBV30 AWSGGGGEQY
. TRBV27 ASRPNGGYEQY
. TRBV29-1 SVEGGGRADYEQY
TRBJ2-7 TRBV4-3 ASSQDAGGPKEQY
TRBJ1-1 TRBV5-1 ASSSIRGGGEAF
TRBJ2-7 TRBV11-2 ASSLPGQADEQY
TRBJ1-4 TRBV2 ASSEDGAISLF
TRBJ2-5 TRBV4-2 ASSQRWGGEETQY
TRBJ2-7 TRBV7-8 ASSLEGSAWEQY
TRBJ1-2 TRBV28 ASSLSTGNYGYT
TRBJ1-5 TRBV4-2 ASSQEPTGGDQPQH
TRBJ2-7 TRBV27 ASSWRPPYEQY
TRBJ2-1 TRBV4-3 ASSQVVGLPLHNEQF
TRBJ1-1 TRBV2 ASSDQGRVVTEAF
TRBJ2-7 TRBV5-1 ASSLLGLAGGSEQY
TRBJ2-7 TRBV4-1 ASSQWTGVSYEQY
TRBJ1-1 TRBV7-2 ASRLRTYDRVGTEAF
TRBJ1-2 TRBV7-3 ASSPQAGGYGYT
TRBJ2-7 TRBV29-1 SVEIAGGPGNEQY
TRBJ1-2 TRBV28 ASSSPAGASYGYT
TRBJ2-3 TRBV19 ASSPTAMGLGADTQY
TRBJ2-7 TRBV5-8 ASSFLAGEQY
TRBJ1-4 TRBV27 ASGGHRINEKLF
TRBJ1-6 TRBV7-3 ASSPGTGGNSPLH
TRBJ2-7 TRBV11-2 ASSGDRGYEQY
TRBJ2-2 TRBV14 ASSQVQGSTGELF
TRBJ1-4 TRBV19 ASSPTAFNEKLF
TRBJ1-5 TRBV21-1 ATPGEGRNQPQH
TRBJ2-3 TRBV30 AWSYGTSGREAY
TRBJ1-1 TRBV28 ASSWRGPTEAF
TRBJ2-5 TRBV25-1 ASSARSGQAETQY
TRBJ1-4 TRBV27 ASSPDRGGEKLF
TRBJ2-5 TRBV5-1 ASSPEMGRAREETQY
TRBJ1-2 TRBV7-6 ASSLVPGQGGNGYT
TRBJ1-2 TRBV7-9 ASRAQGEHGYT
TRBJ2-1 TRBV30 AWSGGTGDNEQF
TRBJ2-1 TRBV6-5 ASSYSMRYNEQF
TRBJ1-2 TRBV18 ASSPSGGHGYT
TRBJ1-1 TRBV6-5 ASSPTGTANTEAF
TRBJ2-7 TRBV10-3 AISETSREQY